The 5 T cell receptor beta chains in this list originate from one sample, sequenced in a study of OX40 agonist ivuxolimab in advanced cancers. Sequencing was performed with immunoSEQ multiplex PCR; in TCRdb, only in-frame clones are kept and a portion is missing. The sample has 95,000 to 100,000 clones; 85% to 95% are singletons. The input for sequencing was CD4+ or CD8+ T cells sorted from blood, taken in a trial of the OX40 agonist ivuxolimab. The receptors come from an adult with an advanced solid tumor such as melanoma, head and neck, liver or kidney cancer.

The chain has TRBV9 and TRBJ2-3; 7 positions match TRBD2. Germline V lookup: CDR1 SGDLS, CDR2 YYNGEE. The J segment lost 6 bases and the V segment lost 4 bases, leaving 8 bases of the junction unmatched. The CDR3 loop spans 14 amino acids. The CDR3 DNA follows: TGTGCCAGCAGCCCCCGGACTAGTGTCGATACGCAGTATTTT. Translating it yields CASSPRTSVDTQYF.

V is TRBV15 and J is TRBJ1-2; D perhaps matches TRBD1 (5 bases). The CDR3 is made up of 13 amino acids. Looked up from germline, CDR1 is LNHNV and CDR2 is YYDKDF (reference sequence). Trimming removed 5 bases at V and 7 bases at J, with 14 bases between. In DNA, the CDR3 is TGTGCCACCAGCGGTGGGGGTTTTGGTGGCTACACCTTC. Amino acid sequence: CATSGGGFGGYTF.

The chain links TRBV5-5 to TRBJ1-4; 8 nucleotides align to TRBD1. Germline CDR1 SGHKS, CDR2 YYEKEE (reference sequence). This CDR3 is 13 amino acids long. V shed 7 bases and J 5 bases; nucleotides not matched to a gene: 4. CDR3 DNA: TGTGCCAGCGGCCGGACAGGGAATGAAAAACTGTTTTTT. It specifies CASGRTGNEKLFF.

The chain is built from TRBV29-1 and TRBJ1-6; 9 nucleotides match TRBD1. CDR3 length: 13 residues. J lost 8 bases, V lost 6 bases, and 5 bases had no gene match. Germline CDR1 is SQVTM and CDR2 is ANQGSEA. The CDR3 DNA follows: TGCAGCGTGGGGACAGGGTTTGATTCACCCCTCCACTTT. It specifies CSVGTGFDSPLHF.

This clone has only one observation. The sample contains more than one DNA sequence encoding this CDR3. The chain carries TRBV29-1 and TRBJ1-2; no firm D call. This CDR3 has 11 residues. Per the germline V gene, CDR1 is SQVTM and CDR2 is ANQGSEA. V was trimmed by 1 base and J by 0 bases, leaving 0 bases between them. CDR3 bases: TGCAGCGTTGAAGCTAACTATGGCTACACCTTC. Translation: CSVEANYGYTF. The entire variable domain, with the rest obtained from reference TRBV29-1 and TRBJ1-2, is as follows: SAVISQKPSRDICQRGTSLTIQCQVDSQVTMMFWYRQQPGQSLTLIATANQGSEATYESGFVIDKFPISRPNLTFSTLTVSNMSPEDSSIYLCSVEANYGYTFGSGTRLTVV.